A selection of T cell receptor beta chains follows, all from one sample in a study of PD-L1 blockade in urothelial cancer. The repertoire was sequenced with immunoSEQ multiplex PCR; TCRdb's copy has only in-frame clones and lacks some. The sample includes under 35,000 clones, about 88% of them seen just once. The sequences come from PBMCs, collected around atezolizumab (anti-PD-L1) treatment. The receptors were sampled from an elderly man with urothelial cancer. Each CDR3 is given with its conserved first and last residue. D genes are given only for firm matches. Clone sizes are given selectively: once, few, many, or a class where the clone is expanded.

abundance,j_gene,d_gene,v_gene,CDR3aa,CDR3nt
.,TRBJ2-3,TRBD2,TRBV28,CASSLAGGSTDTQYF,TGTGCCAGCAGTCTAGCGGGAGGGAGCACAGATACGCAGTATTTT
.,TRBJ2-5,.,TRBV5-4,CASSQRERKETQYF,TGTGCCAGCAGCCAACGGGAGCGTAAAGAGACCCAGTACTTC
.,TRBJ2-1,TRBD2,TRBV28,CASSPLAGGPKREQFF,TGTGCCAGCAGTCCATTAGCGGGAGGCCCTAAAAGGGAGCAGTTCTTC
.,TRBJ2-1,.,TRBV5-1,CASSSPPPDSPSSYNEQFF,TGCGCCAGCAGCTCTCCCCCCCCGGACAGCCCGAGCTCCTACAATGAGCAGTTCTTC
.,TRBJ2-2,.,TRBV7-9,CASSSGWPNTGELFF,TGTGCCAGCAGCTCCGGGTGGCCCAACACCGGGGAGCTGTTTTTT
once,TRBJ2-1,.,TRBV7-2,CASSLARGSYNEQFF,TGTGCCAGCAGCTTAGCACGGGGCTCCTACAATGAGCAGTTCTTC
.,TRBJ2-1,TRBD2,TRBV16,CASSPTTSGYNEQFF,TGTGCCAGCAGCCCTACTACTAGCGGGTACAATGAGCAGTTCTTC
.,TRBJ1-4,.,TRBV6-5,CASSPRGSGEKLFF,TGTGCCAGCAGTCCTAGGGGTTCGGGTGAAAAACTGTTTTTT
.,TRBJ1-4,.,TRBV4-1,CASSQDFPGTPNEKLFF,TGCGCCAGCAGCCAAGATTTTCCCGGGACACCTAATGAAAAACTGTTTTTT
.,TRBJ2-1,.,TRBV6-5,CASSRGTATNEQFF,TGTGCCAGCAGCCGCGGGACAGCAACAAATGAGCAGTTCTTC
.,TRBJ2-1,TRBD1,TRBV2,CASSRQGNEQFF,TGTGCCAGCAGTAGACAGGGGAATGAGCAGTTCTTC
.,TRBJ1-5,TRBD1,TRBV7-9,CATTEGAGGNQPQHF,TGTGCCACTACTGAGGGGGCGGGTGGCAATCAGCCCCAGCATTTT
.,TRBJ2-7,TRBD2,TRBV9,CASSRGDLEQYF,TGTGCCAGCAGCCGGGGGGACCTCGAGCAGTACTTC
.,TRBJ2-7,TRBD1,TRBV19,CASRYNRGSYEQYF,TGTGCCAGTAGATATAACAGGGGAAGCTACGAGCAGTACTTC
.,TRBJ1-5,.,TRBV2,CASRGGDRQPQHF,TGTGCCAGCAGGGGGGGTGATCGTCAGCCCCAGCATTTT
.,TRBJ2-4,TRBD1,TRBV23-1,CASSPGTGSKNIQYF,TGCGCCAGCAGTCCAGGGACAGGTAGCAAAAACATTCAGTACTTC
.,TRBJ2-7,.,TRBV5-1,CASSLEPELYEQYF,TGCGCCAGCAGCTTGGAGCCTGAGCTTTACGAGCAGTACTTC
.,TRBJ2-2,TRBD2,TRBV4-2,CASSQEVLAGRTGELFF,TGTGCCAGCAGCCAAGAGGTGCTAGCGGGACGGACCGGGGAGCTGTTTTTT
few,TRBJ2-7,.,TRBV28,CASEGGQFYEQYF,TGTGCCAGCGAGGGGGGACAGTTCTACGAGCAGTACTTC
.,TRBJ1-2,.,TRBV27,CASSLIGGRGGYTF,TGTGCCAGCAGTTTAATCGGGGGGCGCGGCGGCTACACCTTC
.,TRBJ2-7,.,TRBV7-2,CASSLVVGAGEQYF,TGTGCCAGCAGCTTAGTGGTGGGGGCCGGTGAGCAGTACTTC
.,TRBJ2-7,TRBD1,TRBV6-5,CASGSLDRAKYF,TGTGCCAGCGGCTCCCTGGACAGGGCGAAGTACTTC
few,TRBJ2-1,TRBD2,TRBV5-4,CASSLARLAGGEEVF,TGTGCCAGCAGCTTGGCCCGGCTAGCGGGAGGCGAAGAAGTCTTC
.,TRBJ2-2,TRBD2,TRBV25-1,CASSLAGGPGELFF,TGTGCCAGCAGTTTAGCGGGAGGGCCCGGGGAGCTGTTTTTT
.,TRBJ2-5,TRBD1,TRBV9,CASSLGTGGSRRETQYF,TGTGCCAGCAGCCTCGGGACAGGGGGCTCAAGGAGGGAGACCCAGTACTTC
.,TRBJ1-3,.,TRBV9,CASSVAESGNTIYF,TGTGCCAGCAGCGTAGCCGAGTCTGGAAACACCATATATTTT
once,TRBJ2-7,TRBD2,TRBV19,CASSIVPTGTTLEQYF,TGTGCCAGTAGTATAGTCCCTACCGGGACTACCCTCGAGCAGTACTTC
.,TRBJ2-2,.,TRBV5-8,CASRLQGRTGELFF,TGTGCCAGCAGACTACAGGGACGAACCGGGGAGCTGTTTTTT
.,TRBJ1-4,.,TRBV14,CASSQEYLGTGEKLFF,TGTGCCAGCAGCCAAGAATACCTGGGGACTGGTGAAAAACTGTTTTTT
.,TRBJ2-3,TRBD2,TRBV19,CASKTSGRTDTQYF,TGTGCCAGTAAGACTAGCGGGAGAACAGATACGCAGTATTTT
.,TRBJ2-3,TRBD2,TRBV5-1,CASSLAGGRTDTQYF,TGCGCCAGCAGCTTGGCGGGAGGCCGCACAGATACGCAGTATTTT
.,TRBJ2-7,TRBD2,TRBV5-1,CASSLGRVRGEQYF,TGCGCCAGCAGCTTAGGGAGGGTAAGGGGAGAGCAGTACTTC
.,TRBJ2-7,TRBD2,TRBV30,CAWSPVAGAPYF,TGTGCCTGGAGCCCAGTAGCGGGGGCACCGTACTTC
.,TRBJ2-7,.,TRBV30,CAWSVILATYEQYF,TGTGCCTGGAGTGTAATTCTAGCCACCTACGAGCAGTACTTC
.,TRBJ2-2,.,TRBV27,CASSSAGTNTGELFF,TGTGCCAGCAGTTCTGCCGGGACGAACACCGGGGAGCTGTTTTTT
.,TRBJ2-5,.,TRBV6-1,CASSETQTQETQYF,TGTGCCAGCAGTGAAACACAGACCCAAGAGACCCAGTACTTC
.,TRBJ2-1,TRBD2,TRBV5-4,CASSLGTSGSENEQFF,TGTGCCAGCAGCTTGGGGACTAGCGGGAGTGAAAATGAGCAGTTCTTC
.,TRBJ2-7,.,TRBV11-2,CASSPTATLYEQYF,TGTGCCAGCAGCCCGACAGCAACCCTCTACGAGCAGTACTTC
once,TRBJ2-5,TRBD1,TRBV28,CASSRGGQEQETQYF,TGTGCCAGCAGTCGAGGCGGACAGGAGCAAGAGACCCAGTACTTC
.,TRBJ2-1,.,TRBV30,CAWETQASPPFF,TGTGCCTGGGAGACTCAAGCGTCCCCGCCGTTCTTC
few,TRBJ1-4,TRBD1,TRBV25-1,CASVYRDRGEKLFF,TGTGCCAGCGTGTACCGGGACAGGGGTGAAAAACTGTTTTTT
.,TRBJ2-1,TRBD1,TRBV6-5,CASSYDRGAYNEQFF,TGTGCCAGCAGTTACGACAGGGGAGCCTACAATGAGCAGTTCTTC
.,TRBJ1-3,.,TRBV20-1,CSARGGNTIYF,TGCAGTGCCCGGGGAGGAAACACCATATATTTT
.,TRBJ2-7,TRBD1,TRBV5-1,CASSLEPGQASYEQYF,TGCGCCAGCAGCTTGGAGCCCGGACAGGCCTCCTACGAGCAGTACTTC
.,TRBJ1-1,.,TRBV28,CASTIDRGREAFF,TGTGCCAGCACCATAGACCGCGGCCGGGAAGCTTTCTTT
.,TRBJ1-5,.,TRBV4-3,CASSQAAGQPQHF,TGCGCCAGCAGCCAAGCGGCGGGTCAGCCCCAGCATTTT
once,TRBJ2-1,.,TRBV18,CASSPPSVDEQFF,TGTGCCAGCTCACCACCGTCGGTGGATGAGCAGTTCTTC
.,TRBJ2-1,TRBD2,TRBV18,CASSAQGGSSYNEQFF,TGTGCCAGCTCAGCCCAGGGAGGGAGCTCCTACAATGAGCAGTTCTTC
.,TRBJ2-7,.,TRBV4-3,CASSPSRVSSYEQYF,TGCGCCAGCAGCCCGTCCAGGGTTTCCTCCTACGAGCAGTACTTC
.,TRBJ2-3,TRBD2,TRBV7-2,CASSPKGLAGERATDTQYF,TGTGCCAGCAGCCCAAAAGGACTAGCGGGAGAGAGGGCCACAGATACGCAGTATTTT